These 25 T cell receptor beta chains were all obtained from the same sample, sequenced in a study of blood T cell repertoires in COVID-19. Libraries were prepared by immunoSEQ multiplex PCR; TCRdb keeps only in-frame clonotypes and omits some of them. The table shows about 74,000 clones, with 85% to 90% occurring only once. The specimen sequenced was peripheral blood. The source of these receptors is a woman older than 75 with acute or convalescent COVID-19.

The CDR3 DNA is TGCGCCAGCTTTACAGGGGGCGCGTTCACCGGGGAGCTGTTTTTT. This codes for CASFTGGAFTGELFF. This sequence joins TRBV5-1 and TRBJ2-2, with TRBD1 identical over 9 bases. This CDR3 region has 15 residues. CDR1 and CDR2 from the germline V gene are SGHRS and YFSETQ. Germline trimming cut 7 bases from V and 4 bases from J; bases unmatched to any gene: 8.

The CDR3 sequence: CAWGRNEKLFF. The DNA for the CDR3 is TGTGCCTGGGGACGGAATGAAAAACTGTTTTTT. The V call is TRBV30, the J call TRBJ1-4; D is undetermined. The V and J ends lost 5 bases and 5 bases respectively, with 6 bases between them. CDR3 length: 11 residues. The germline V gene encodes CDR1 GTSNPN and CDR2 SVGIG (reference sequence).

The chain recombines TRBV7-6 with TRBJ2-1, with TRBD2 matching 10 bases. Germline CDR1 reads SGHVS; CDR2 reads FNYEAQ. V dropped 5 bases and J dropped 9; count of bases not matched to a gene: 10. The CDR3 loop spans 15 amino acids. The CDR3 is CASSKELAGLGEQFF. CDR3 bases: TGTGCCAGCAGCAAAGAACTAGCGGGGCTTGGTGAGCAGTTCTTC.

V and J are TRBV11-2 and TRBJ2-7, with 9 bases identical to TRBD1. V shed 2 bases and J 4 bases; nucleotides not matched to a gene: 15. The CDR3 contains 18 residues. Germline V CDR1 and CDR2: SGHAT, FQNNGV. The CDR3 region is CASSLRGAGTGMSYEQYF. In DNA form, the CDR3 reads TGTGCCAGCAGCTTAAGAGGTGCCGGGACAGGGATGTCGTACGAGCAGTACTTC. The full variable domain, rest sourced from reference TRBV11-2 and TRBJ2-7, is EAGVAQSPRYKIIEKRQSVAFWCNPISGHATLYWYQQILGQGPKLLIQFQNNGVVDDSQLPKDRFSAERLKGVDSTLKIQPAKLEDSAVYLCASSLRGAGTGMSYEQYFGPGTRLTVT.

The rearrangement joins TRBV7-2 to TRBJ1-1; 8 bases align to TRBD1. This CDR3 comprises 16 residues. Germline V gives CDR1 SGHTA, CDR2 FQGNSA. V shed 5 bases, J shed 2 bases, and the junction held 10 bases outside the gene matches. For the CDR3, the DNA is TGTGCCAGCAGCGCCGGACAGGGAGTAATAAACACTGAAGCTTTCTTT. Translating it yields CASSAGQGVINTEAFF.

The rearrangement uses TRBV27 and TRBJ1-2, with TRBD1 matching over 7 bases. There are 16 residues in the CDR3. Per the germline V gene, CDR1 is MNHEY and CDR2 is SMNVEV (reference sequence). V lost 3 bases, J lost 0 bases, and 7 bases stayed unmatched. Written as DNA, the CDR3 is TGTGCCAGCAGTTTCCGGGGACAGCTCCCTAACTATGGCTACACCTTC. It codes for CASSFRGQLPNYGYTF.

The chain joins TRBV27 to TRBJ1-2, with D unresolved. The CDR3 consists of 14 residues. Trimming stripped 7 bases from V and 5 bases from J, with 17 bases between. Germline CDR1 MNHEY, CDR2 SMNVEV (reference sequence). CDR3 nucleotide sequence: TGTGCCAGCAAATTGATGCTGAGAGCGTATGGCTACACCTTC. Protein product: CASKLMLRAYGYTF.

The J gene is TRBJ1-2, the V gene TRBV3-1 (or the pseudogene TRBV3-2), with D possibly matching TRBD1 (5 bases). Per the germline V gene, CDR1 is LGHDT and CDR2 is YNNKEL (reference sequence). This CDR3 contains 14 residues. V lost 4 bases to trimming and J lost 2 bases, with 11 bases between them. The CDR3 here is CASSPGGRNYGYTF. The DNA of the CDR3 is TGTGCCAGCAGCCCGGGGGGTCGGAACTATGGCTACACCTTC.

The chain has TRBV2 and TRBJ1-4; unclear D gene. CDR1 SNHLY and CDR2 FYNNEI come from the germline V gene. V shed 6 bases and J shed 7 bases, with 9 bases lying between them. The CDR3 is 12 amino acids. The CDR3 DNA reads TGTGCCAGCAGCCTCCCGAGTGAAAAACTGTTTTTT. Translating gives CASSLPSEKLFF.

The CDR3 here is CSASGLGSSYEQYF. CDR3 in DNA: TGCAGTGCTAGTGGGTTGGGGAGCTCCTACGAGCAGTACTTC. The J gene is TRBJ2-7, the V gene TRBV20-1; possible D gene TRBD2, 5 bases. The CDR3 totals 14 residues. V was pared by 3 bases and J by 0 bases, with 12 bases between. In germline, CDR1 is DFQATT, CDR2 SNEGSKA (reference sequence).

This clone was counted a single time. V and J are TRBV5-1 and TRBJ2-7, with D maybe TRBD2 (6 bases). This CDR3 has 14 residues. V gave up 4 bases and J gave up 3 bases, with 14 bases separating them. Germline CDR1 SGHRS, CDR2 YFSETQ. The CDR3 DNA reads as TGCGCCAGCAGCCCCGGGACTCATAACTACGAGCAGTACTTC. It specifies CASSPGTHNYEQYF.

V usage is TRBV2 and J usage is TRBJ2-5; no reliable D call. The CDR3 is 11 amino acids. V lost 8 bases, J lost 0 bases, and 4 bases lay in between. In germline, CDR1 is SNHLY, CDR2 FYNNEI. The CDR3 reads CASLYQETQYF. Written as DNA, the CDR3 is TGTGCCAGCCTGTACCAAGAGACCCAGTACTTC.

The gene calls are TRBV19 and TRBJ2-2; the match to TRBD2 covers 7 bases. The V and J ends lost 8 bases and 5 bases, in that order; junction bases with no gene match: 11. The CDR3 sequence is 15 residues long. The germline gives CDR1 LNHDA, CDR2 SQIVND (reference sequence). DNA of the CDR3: TGTGCCAGTTCGAGTTCTAGCGGAAGAACCGGGGAGCTGTTTTTT. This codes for CASSSSSGRTGELFF.

CDR3 bases: TGTGCCAGTAGTATTCAGGTGGCCTACGAGCAGTACTTC. Translating it yields CASSIQVAYEQYF. The rearrangement links TRBV19 to TRBJ2-7; D call uncertain. Trimming removed 3 bases from V and 2 bases from J, with 8 bases in between. Germline V lookup: CDR1 LNHDA, CDR2 SQIVND (reference sequence). This CDR3 is 13 amino acids long.

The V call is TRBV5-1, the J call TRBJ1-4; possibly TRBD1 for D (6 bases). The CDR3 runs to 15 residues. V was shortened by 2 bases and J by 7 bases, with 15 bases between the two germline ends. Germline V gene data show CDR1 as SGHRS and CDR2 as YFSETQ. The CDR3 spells CASSFESGVGEKLFF. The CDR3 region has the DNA TGCGCCAGCAGCTTTGAGTCAGGGGTGGGTGAAAAACTGTTTTTT.

CDR3 nucleotides: TGTGCCAGCAGTGAACGGCGTTCTGGGACGTGGGGGGGCTACGAGCAGTACTTC. Translated: CASSERRSGTWGGYEQYF. The V gene is TRBV25-1, the J gene TRBJ2-7; 7 positions match TRBD2. CDR1 is MGHDK, CDR2 SYGVNS, per germline. CDR3 size: 18 residues. The V gene end was trimmed by 2 bases and the J gene end by 3 bases; junction bases not matched to a gene: 16.

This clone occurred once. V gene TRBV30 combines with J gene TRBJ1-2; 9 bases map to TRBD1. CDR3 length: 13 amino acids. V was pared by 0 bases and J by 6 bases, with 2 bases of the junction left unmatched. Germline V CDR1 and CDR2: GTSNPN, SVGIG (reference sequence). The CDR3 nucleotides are TGTGCCTGGAGTGTGGGACAGGGAGATGGCTACACCTTC. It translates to CAWSVGQGDGYTF.

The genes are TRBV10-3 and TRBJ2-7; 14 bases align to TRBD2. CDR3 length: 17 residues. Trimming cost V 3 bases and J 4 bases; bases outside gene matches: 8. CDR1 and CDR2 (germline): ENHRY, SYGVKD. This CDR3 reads CAISDMGTSGSRYEQYF. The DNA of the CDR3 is TGTGCCATCAGTGATATGGGGACTAGCGGGAGTAGGTACGAGCAGTACTTC.

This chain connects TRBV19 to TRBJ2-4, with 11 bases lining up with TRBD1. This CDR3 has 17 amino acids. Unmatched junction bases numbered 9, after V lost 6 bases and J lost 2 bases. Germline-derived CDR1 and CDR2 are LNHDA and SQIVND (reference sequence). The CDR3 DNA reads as TGTGCCAGTAGCCGTGGACAGGGGGCTGGAACCAAAAACATTCAGTACTTC. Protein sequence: CASSRGQGAGTKNIQYF.

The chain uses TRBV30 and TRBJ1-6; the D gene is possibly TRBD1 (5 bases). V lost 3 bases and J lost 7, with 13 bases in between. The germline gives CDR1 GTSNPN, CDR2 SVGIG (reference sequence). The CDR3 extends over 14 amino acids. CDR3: CAWRVRGVNSPLHF. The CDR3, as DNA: TGTGCCTGGAGGGTACGGGGGGTGAATTCACCCCTCCACTTT.

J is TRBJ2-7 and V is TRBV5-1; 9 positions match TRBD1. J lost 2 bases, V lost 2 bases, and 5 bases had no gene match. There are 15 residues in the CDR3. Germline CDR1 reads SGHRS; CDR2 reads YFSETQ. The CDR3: CASSFSWDRAYEQYF. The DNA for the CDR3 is TGCGCCAGCAGCTTCTCCTGGGACAGGGCCTACGAGCAGTACTTC.

CDR3: CASSRGAGDYGYTF. Written as DNA, the CDR3 is TGTGCCAGTAGTCGCGGGGCCGGGGACTATGGCTACACCTTC. V usage is TRBV19 and J usage is TRBJ1-2; a possible D gene is TRBD1 (5 bases). V dropped 5 bases and J dropped 3 bases, with 13 bases sitting between them. The CDR3 has 14 amino acids. Germline V gene data show CDR1 as LNHDA and CDR2 as SQIVND (reference sequence).

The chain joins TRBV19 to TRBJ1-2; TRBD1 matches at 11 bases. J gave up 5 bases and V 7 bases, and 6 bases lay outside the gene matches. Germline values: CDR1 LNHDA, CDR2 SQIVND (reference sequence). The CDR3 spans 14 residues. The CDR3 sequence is CASNLGQGVYGYTF. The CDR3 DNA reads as TGTGCCAGTAATTTGGGACAGGGGGTATATGGCTACACCTTC.

In DNA, the CDR3 is TGCAGCGTGGGACAGGCCTCCTACAATGAGCAGTTCTTC. Its protein is CSVGQASYNEQFF. The chain employs TRBV29-1 and TRBJ2-1, with 8 bases fitting TRBD1. CDR1 SQVTM and CDR2 ANQGSEA come from the germline V gene. The CDR3 totals 13 residues. Unmatched junction bases numbered 1, after V lost 6 bases and J lost 0 bases.

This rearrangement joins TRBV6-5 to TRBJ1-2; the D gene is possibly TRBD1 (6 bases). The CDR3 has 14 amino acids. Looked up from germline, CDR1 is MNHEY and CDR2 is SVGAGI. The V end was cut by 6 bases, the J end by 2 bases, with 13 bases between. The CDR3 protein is CASSPHRDNYGYTF. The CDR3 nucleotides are TGTGCCAGCAGCCCCCACAGGGACAACTATGGCTACACCTTC.